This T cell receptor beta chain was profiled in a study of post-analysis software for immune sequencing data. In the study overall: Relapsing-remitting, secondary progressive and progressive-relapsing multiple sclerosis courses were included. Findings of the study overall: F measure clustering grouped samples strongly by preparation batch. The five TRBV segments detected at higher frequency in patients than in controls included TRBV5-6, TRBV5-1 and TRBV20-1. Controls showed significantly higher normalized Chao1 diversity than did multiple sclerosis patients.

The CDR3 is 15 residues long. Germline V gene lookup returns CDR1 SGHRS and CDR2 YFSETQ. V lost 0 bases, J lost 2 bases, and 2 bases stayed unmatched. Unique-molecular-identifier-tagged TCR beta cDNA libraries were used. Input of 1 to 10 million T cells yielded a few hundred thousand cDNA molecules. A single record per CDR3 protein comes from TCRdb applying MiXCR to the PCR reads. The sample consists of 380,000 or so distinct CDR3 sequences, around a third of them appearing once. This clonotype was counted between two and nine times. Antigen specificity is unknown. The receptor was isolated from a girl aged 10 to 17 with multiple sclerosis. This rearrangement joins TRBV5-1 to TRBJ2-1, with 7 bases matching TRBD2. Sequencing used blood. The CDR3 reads CASSLASGTYNEQFF. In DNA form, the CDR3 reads TGCGCCAGCAGCTTGGCTAGCGGAACCTACAATGAGCAGTTCTTC.